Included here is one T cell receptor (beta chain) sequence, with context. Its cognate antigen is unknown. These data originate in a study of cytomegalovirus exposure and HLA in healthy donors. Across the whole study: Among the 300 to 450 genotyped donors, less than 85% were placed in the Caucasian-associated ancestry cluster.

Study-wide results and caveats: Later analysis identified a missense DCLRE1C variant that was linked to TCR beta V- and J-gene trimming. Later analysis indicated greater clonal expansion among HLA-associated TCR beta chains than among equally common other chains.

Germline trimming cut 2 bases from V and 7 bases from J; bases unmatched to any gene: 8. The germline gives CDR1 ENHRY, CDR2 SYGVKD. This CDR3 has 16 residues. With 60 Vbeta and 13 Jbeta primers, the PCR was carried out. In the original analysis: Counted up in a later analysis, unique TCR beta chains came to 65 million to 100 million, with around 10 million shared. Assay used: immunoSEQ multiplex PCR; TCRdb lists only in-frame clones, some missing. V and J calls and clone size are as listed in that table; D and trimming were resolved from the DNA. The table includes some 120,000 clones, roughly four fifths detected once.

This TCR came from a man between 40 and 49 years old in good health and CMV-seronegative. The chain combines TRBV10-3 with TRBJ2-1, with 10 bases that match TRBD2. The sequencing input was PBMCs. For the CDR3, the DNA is TGTGCCATCAGTGAGCCAGCGGGAGGGCCGGGGAATGAGCAGTTCTTC. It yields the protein CAISEPAGGPGNEQFF.